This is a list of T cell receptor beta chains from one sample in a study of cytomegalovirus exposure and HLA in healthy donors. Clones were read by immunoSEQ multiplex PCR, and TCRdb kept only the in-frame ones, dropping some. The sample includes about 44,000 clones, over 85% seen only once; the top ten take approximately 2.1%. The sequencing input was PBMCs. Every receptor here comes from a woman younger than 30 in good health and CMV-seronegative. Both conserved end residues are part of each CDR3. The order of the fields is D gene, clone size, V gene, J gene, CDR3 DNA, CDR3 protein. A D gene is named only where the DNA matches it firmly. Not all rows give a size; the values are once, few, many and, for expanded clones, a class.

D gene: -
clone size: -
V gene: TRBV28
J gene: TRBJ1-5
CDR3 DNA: TGTGCCAGCCGATCGCGAGGTCTCAATCAGCCCCAGCATTTT
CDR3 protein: CASRSRGLNQPQHF

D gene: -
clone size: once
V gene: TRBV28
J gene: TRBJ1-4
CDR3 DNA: TGTGCCAGCATTAGCAATGAAAAACTGTTTTTT
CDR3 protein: CASISNEKLFF

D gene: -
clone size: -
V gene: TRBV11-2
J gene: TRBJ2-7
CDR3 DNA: TGTGCCAGCAGCTTAGGGCAGGGCCTGATATACGAGCAGTACTTC
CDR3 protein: CASSLGQGLIYEQYF

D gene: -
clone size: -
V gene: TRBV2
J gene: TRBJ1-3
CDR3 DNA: TGTGCCAGCATCCCTACAGGGCAAGGAAACACCATATATTTT
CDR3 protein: CASIPTGQGNTIYF

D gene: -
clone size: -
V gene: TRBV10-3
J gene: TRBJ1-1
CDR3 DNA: TGTGCCATCAGTGAGTCTAGAGGCACTGAAGCTTTCTTT
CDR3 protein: CAISESRGTEAFF

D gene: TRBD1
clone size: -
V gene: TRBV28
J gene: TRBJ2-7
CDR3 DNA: TGTGCCAGCAGTTACAGGGGGCGGAGCGAGCAGTACTTC
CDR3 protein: CASSYRGRSEQYF

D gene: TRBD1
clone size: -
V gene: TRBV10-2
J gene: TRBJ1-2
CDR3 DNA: TGCGCCAGCAGTGAAGAGGACAGGGATGGCTACACCTTC
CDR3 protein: CASSEEDRDGYTF

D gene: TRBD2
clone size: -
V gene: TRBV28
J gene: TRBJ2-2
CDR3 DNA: TGTGCCAGCAGTTCAATAGCGGGAGCGGGGGAGCTGTTTTTT
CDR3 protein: CASSSIAGAGELFF

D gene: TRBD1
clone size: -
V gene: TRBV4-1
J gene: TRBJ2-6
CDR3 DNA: TGCGCCAGCAGCGGGACAGGGGCAACGCAGGGGGCCAACGTCCTGACTTTC
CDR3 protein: CASSGTGATQGANVLTF

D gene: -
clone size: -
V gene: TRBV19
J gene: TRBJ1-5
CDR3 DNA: TGTGCCAGTAGTACCACTCCGGGACGTCTCTCAGGGGGCAATCAGCCCCAGCATTTT
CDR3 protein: CASSTTPGRLSGGNQPQHF

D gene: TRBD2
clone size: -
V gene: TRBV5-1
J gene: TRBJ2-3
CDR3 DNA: TGCGCCAGCAGTATAGCGGGGGGGGACACAGATACGCAGTATTTT
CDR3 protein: CASSIAGGDTDTQYF

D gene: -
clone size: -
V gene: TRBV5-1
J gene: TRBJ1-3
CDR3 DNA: TGCGCCAGCAGCATTTCCCTTGCGACAGGTGGAAACACCATATATTTT
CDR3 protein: CASSISLATGGNTIYF

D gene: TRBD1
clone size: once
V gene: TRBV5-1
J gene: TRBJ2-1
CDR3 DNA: TGCGCCAGCAGCCGGTCGGGACAGGGGAATAACAATGAGCAGTTCTTC
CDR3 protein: CASSRSGQGNNNEQFF

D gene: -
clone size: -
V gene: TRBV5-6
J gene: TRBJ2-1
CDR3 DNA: TGTGCCAGCAGCCCCGATATTCGGAGTTACAATGAGCAGTTCTTC
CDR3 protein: CASSPDIRSYNEQFF

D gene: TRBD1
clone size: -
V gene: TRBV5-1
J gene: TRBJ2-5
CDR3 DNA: TGCGCCAGCAGCGGGACAGGGGAGACCCAGTACTTC
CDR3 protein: CASSGTGETQYF

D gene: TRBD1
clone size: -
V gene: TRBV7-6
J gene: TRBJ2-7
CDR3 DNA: TGTGCCAGCAGCCCCCTGACAGGGGCAGAATACGAGCAGTACTTC
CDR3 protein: CASSPLTGAEYEQYF

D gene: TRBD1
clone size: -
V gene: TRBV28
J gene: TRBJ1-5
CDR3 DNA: TGTGCCAGCAGTTTCCCTCAGGGGGCAGTCTATAGCAATCAGCCCCAGCATTTT
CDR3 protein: CASSFPQGAVYSNQPQHF

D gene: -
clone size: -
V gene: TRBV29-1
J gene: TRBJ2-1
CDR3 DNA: TGCAGCGTTGAAGGGGTCCTAGATGAGCAGTTCTTC
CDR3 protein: CSVEGVLDEQFF

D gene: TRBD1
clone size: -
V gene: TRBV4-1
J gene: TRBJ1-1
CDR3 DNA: TGCGCCAGCAGCCTTACGACAGGGGGGAGGATGGAAGCTTTCTTT
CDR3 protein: CASSLTTGGRMEAFF

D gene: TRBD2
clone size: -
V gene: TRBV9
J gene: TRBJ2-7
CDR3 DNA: TGTGCCAGCGGGAGGGGTTTAAACTACGAGCAGTACTTC
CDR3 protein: CASGRGLNYEQYF

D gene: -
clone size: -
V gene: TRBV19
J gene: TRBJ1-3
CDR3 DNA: TGTGCCAGTAGAGAGGTCTCTGGAAACACCATATATTTT
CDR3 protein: CASREVSGNTIYF

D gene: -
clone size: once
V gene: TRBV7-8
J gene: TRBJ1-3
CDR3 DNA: TGTGCCAGCAGCTTAGGTCGCCCAGGCTCTGGAAACACCATATATTTT
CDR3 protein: CASSLGRPGSGNTIYF

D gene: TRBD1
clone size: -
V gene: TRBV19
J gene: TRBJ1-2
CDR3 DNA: TGTGCCAGTAGTTTCCGGACAGGTGGCTACACCTTC
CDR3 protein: CASSFRTGGYTF

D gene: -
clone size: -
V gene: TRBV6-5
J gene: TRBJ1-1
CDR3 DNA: TGTGCCAGCAGCGAGGGCCCTGCGGACTACACTGAAGCTTTCTTT
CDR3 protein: CASSEGPADYTEAFF

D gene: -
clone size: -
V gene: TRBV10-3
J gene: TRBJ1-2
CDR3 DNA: TGTGCCCCTTCCCGGGGAGATACCTCCTCTGGCTACACCTTC
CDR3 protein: CAPSRGDTSSGYTF

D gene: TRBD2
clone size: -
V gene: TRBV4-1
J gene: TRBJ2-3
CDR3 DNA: TGCGCCAGCAGCCAACCGACTAGCGGGAAGTTTGTCCCAGATACGCAGTATTTT
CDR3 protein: CASSQPTSGKFVPDTQYF

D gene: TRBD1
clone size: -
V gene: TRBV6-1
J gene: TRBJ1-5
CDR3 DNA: TGTGCCAGCAGGGGGGACAGTTATAGCAATCAGCCCCAGCATTTT
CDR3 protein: CASRGDSYSNQPQHF

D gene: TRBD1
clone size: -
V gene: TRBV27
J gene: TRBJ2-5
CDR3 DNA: TGTGCCAGCAGTTTATCGTACACAGGGGGCAAGGCCCAGTACTTC
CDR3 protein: CASSLSYTGGKAQYF

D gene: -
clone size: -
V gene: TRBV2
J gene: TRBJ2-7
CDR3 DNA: TGTGCCAGCAGTGGGGGGAGGAGCTCCTACGAGCAGTACTTC
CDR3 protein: CASSGGRSSYEQYF

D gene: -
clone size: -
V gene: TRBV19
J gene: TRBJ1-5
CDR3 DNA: TGTGCCAGTAGTATAGAAGAGGGAGGTAGCAATCAGCCCCAGCATTTT
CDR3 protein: CASSIEEGGSNQPQHF

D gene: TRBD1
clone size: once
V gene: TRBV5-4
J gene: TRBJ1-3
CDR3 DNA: TGTGCCAGCAGTACAAAGGGACAGGGGTTTTTTGGAAACACCATATATTTT
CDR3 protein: CASSTKGQGFFGNTIYF